This note documents a single T cell receptor beta chain sequence. This sample also contains other DNA sequences that code for the same CDR3. The data are from a study of shared clonotypes between healthy human individuals. Libraries were prepared by immunoSEQ multiplex PCR; TCRdb keeps only in-frame clonotypes and omits some of them. The table lists 1 million to 1.2 million clones, 60% to 85% of them singletons. Sequenced: memory CD4+ T cells from PBMCs. Indicated subset: CD45RA-negative fraction. This TCR was sampled from a man younger than 35 in good health. Some clones in this sample may be carry-over from other donors' samples.

CDR3: CASSRQGPNYGYTF. The CDR3 region has the DNA TGTGCCAGCAGCCGACAGGGACCAAACTATGGCTACACCTTC. The chain links TRBV2 to TRBJ1-2; TRBD1 agrees at 7 bases. Per the germline V gene, CDR1 is SNHLY and CDR2 is FYNNEI. This CDR3 is 14 amino acids long. The trim removed 6 bases at V and 2 bases at J, leaving 6 bases unmatched. Drawing the rest from reference TRBV2 and TRBJ1-2, the complete variable domain is EPEVTQTPSHQVTQMGQEVILRCVPISNHLYFYWYRQILGQKVEFLVSFYNNEISEKSEIFDDQFSVERPDGSNFTLKIRSTKLEDSAMYFCASSRQGPNYGYTFGSGTRLTVV.